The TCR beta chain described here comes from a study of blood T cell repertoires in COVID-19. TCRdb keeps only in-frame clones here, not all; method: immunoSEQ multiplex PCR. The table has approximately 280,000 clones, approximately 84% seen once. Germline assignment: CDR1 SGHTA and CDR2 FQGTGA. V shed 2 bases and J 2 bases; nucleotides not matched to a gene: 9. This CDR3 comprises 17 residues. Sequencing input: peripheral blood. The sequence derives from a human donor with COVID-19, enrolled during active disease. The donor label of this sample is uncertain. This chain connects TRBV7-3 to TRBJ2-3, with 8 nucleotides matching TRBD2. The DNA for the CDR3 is TGTGCCAGCAGCTTATGGGCTAGCGGGCCAAACACAGATACGCAGTATTTT. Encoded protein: CASSLWASGPNTDTQYF.